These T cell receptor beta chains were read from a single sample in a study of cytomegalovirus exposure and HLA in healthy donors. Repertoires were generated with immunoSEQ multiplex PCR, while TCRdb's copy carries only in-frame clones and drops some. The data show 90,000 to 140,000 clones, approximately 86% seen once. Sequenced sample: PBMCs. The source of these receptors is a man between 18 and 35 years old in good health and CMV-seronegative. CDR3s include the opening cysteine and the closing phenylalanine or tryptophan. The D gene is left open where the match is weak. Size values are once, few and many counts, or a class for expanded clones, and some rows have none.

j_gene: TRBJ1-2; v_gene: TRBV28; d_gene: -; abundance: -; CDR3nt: TGTGCCAGCAGTTCGTTTACCAGGGGTACTCCCTATGGCTACACCTTC; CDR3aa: CASSSFTRGTPYGYTF
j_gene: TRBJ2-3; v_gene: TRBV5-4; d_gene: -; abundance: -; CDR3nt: TGTGCCAGCAGCTTGGGTATAGCTGGCACAGATACGCAGTATTTT; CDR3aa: CASSLGIAGTDTQYF
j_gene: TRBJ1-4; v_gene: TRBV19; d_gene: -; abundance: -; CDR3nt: TGTGCCAGTAGACAGGGATTGGGGAATGAAAAACTGTTTTTT; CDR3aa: CASRQGLGNEKLFF
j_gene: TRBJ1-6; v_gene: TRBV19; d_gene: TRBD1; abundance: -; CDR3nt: TGTGCCAGTAGTATCAATCAGGGGGCTTCCAATTCACCCCTCCACTTT; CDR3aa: CASSINQGASNSPLHF
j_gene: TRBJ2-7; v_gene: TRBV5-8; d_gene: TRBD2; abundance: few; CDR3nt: TGTGCCAGCAGCGTCCTACTAGCGGGCAAACCCTACGAGCAGTACTTC; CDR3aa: CASSVLLAGKPYEQYF
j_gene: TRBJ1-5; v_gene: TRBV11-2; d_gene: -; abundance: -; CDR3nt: TGTGCCAGCAGCTCGGACACCAATCAGCCCCAGCATTTT; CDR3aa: CASSSDTNQPQHF
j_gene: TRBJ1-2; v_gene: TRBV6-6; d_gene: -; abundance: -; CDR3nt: TGTGCCAGCAGTTACTCCTCGCGGGTGGGGGGCTACACCTTC; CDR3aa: CASSYSSRVGGYTF
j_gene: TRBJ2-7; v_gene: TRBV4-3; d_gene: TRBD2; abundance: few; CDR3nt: TGCGCCAGCAGCCGGACTAGCGGGTACACCTACGAGCAGTACTTC; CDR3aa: CASSRTSGYTYEQYF
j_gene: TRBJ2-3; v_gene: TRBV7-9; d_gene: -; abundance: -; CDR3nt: TGTGCCAGCAGCTCGGCTCGAGGGAGGGGGACAGATACGCAGTATTTT; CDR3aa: CASSSARGRGTDTQYF
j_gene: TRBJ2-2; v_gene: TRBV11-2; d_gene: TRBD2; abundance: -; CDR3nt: TGTGCCAGCAGCTGGGACTATTCGAACACCGGGGAGCTGTTTTTT; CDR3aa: CASSWDYSNTGELFF
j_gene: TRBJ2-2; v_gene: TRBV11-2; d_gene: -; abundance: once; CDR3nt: TGTGCCAGCAGCTCGTTGTCCGGGGAGCTGTTTTTT; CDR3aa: CASSSLSGELFF
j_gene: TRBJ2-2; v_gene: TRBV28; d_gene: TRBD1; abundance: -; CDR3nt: TGTGCCAGCAGTTCATGGGGACAGACCGGGGAGCTGTTTTTT; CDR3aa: CASSSWGQTGELFF
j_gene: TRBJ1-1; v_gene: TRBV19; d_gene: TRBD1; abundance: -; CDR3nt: TGTGCCAGTAGCCAACAGGGGAGGCACACTGAAGCTTTCTTT; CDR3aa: CASSQQGRHTEAFF
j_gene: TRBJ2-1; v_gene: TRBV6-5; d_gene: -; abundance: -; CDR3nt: TGTGCCAGCAGTTATAACCCTCTCCTAGCCAATGAGCAGTTCTTC; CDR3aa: CASSYNPLLANEQFF
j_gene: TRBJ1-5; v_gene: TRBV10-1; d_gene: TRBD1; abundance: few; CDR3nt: TGCGCCAGCAGCCCTGGACAGGGGGTTCAGCCCCAGCATTTT; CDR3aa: CASSPGQGVQPQHF
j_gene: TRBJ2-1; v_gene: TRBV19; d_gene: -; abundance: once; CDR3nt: TGTGCCACGATCACCGGGAACTACAATGAGCAGTTCTTC; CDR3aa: CATITGNYNEQFF
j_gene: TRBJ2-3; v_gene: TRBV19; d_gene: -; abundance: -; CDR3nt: TGTGCCAGTAGTATTCCCAGCGACACAGATACGCAGTATTTT; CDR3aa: CASSIPSDTDTQYF
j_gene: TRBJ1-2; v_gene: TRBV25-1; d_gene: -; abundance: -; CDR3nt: TGTGCCAGCAGTGAAATCGGACAAGTTTTTAGAAGCTACACCTTC; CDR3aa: CASSEIGQVFRSYTF
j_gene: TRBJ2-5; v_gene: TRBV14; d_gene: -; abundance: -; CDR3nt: TGTGCCAGCAGCCAACGAGGGGGAGAGACCCAGTACTTC; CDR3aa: CASSQRGGETQYF
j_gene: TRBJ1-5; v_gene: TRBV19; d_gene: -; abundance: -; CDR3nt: TGTGCCAGTAGGCGGAGCGTCCCGGGGGGCAATCAGCCCCAGCATTTT; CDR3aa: CASRRSVPGGNQPQHF
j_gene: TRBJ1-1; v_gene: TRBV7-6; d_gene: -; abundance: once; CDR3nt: TGTGCCAGCACACAGGGAACTGAAGCTTTCTTT; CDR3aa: CASTQGTEAFF
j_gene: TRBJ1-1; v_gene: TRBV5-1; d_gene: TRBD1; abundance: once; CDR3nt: TGCGCCAGCAGCGAAAGGACAGGGGGGAACACTGAAGCTTTCTTT; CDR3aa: CASSERTGGNTEAFF
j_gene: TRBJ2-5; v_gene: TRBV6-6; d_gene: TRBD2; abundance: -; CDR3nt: TGTGCCAGCAGTTATAGCGGGAGTGGGGTAGAGACCCAGTACTTC; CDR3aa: CASSYSGSGVETQYF
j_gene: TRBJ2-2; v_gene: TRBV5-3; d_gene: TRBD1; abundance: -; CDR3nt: TGTGCCAGAAGCCCCGTAGACAGGGTGACCGGGGAGCTGTTTTTT; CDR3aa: CARSPVDRVTGELFF
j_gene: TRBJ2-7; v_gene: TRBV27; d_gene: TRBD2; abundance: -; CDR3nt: TGTGCCAGCAGTTTCGGGGGGGGCTACGAGCAGTACTTC; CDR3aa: CASSFGGGYEQYF
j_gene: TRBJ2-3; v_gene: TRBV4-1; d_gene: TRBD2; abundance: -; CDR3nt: TGCGCCAGCAGCCAAGTTAGCGGGAGATCGTGGAGCACAGATACGCAGTATTTT; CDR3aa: CASSQVSGRSWSTDTQYF
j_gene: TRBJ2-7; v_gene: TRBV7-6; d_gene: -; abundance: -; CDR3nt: TGTGCCAGCAGCTTCGCCCCCGGGGACGAGCAGTACTTC; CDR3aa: CASSFAPGDEQYF
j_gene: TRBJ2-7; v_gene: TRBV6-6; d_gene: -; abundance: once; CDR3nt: TGTGCCAGCACCATCCCGGGTAGACCCTACGAGCAGTACTTC; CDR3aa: CASTIPGRPYEQYF
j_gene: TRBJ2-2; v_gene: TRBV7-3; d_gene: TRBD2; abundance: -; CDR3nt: TGCGCCAGCAGCCCCCGGACTAGCAGCACCGGGGAGCTGTTTTTT; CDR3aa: CASSPRTSSTGELFF
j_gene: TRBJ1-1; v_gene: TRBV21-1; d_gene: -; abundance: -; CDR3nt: TGTGCCAGCAGCAAAGTGTTTAGGACGGGACTGCTGAACACTGAAGCTTTCTTT; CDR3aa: CASSKVFRTGLLNTEAFF
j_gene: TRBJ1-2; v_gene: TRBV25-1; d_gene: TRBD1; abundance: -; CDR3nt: TGTGCCAGCAGTGAACAGGGGGTTAACTATGGCTACACCTTC; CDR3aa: CASSEQGVNYGYTF
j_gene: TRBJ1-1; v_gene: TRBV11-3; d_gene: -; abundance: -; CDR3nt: TGTGCCAGCAGCTTATACCGGGGAACTGAAGCTTTCTTT; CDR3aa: CASSLYRGTEAFF
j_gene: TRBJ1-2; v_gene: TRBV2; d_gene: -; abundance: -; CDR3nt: TGTGCCAGCAGGCGAGACCTGACGGGGAACTATGGCTACACCTTC; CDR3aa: CASRRDLTGNYGYTF
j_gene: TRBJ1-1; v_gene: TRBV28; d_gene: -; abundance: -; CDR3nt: TGTGCCAGCCGGGTCTTTGCGGACACTGAAGCTTTCTTT; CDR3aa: CASRVFADTEAFF
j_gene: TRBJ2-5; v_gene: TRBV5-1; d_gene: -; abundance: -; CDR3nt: TGCGCCAGCACCCGAGGACAGCCGGAAGAGACCCAGTACTTC; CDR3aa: CASTRGQPEETQYF
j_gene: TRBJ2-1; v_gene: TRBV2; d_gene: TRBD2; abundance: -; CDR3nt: TGTGCCAGCATCTATGCTAGCGGCGCCTACAATGAGCAGTTCTTC; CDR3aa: CASIYASGAYNEQFF
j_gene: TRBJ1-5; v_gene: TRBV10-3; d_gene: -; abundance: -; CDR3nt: TGTGCCATCAGTGAGTCATCGTTGGGGCAGGGCAATCAGCCCCAGCATTTT; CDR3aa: CAISESSLGQGNQPQHF
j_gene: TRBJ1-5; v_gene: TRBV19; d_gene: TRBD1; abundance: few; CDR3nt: TGTGCCAGTAGTCCCGGACAGGCTAGCAATCAGCCCCAGCATTTT; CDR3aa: CASSPGQASNQPQHF
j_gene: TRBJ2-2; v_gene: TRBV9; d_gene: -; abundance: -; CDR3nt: TGTGCCAGCAGCGTAGGGGGGCAGGGGGAGCTGTTTTTT; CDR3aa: CASSVGGQGELFF
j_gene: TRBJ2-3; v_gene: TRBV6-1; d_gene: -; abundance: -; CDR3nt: TGTGCCAGCAGGAGGGGACTGTACACAGATACGCAGTATTTT; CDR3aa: CASRRGLYTDTQYF
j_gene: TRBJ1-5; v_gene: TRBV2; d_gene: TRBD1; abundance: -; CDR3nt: TGTGCCAGCAGTGGGACAGGGAGTAGGAGCAATCAGCCCCAGCATTTT; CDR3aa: CASSGTGSRSNQPQHF
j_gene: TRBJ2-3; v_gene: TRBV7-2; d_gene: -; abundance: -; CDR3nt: TGTGCCAGCAGCTTAGCGGGAGCAGCCGGTACGCAGTATTTT; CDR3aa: CASSLAGAAGTQYF
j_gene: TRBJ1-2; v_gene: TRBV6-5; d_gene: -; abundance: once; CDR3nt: TGTGCCAGCAGTTACGTCCGGCAGGGCGCCTATGGCTACACCTTC; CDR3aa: CASSYVRQGAYGYTF
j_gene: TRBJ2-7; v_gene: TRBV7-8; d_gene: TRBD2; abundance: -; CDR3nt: TGTGCCAGCAGCGCGAACATAATAGGGACTAGCGGGACCTACGAGCAGTACTTC; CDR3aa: CASSANIIGTSGTYEQYF
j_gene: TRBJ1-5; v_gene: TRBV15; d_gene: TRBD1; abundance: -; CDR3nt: TGTGCCACCAGCAGATCCGGACAGGGGGAAAGCAATCAGCCCCAGCATTTT; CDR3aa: CATSRSGQGESNQPQHF
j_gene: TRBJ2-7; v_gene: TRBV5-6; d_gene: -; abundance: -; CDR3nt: TGTGCCAGCAGCTTGTTGGGGGCGAAGGCCTACGAGCAGTACTTC; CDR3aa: CASSLLGAKAYEQYF
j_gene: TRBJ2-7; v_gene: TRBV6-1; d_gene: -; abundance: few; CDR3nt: TGTGCCAGCAGTGATACCGCTGCGTCTTTCTACGAGCAGTACTTC; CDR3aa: CASSDTAASFYEQYF
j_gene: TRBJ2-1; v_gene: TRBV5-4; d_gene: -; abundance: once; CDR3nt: TGTGCCAGCAGCTCCCTGGACTCAACCTACAATGAGCAGTTCTTC; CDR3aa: CASSSLDSTYNEQFF
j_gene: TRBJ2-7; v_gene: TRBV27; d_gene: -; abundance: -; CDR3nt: TGTGCCAGCAGTCCAGGTGGCCCGCAGTACTTC; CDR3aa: CASSPGGPQYF
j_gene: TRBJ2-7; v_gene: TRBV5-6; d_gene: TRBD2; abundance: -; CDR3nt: TGTGCCAGCAGCTTGGGCCTGGCGGGAGGTTACTACGAGCAGTACTTC; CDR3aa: CASSLGLAGGYYEQYF
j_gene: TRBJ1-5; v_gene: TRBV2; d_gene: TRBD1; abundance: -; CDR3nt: TGTGCCAGCAGTGAAGCGCCCGGGACAGAGGATGGTTGGAATCAGCCCCAGCATTTT; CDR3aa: CASSEAPGTEDGWNQPQHF
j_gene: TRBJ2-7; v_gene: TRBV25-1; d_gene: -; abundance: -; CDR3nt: TGTGCCAGCAGTGAACACTACGAGCAGTACTTC; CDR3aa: CASSEHYEQYF
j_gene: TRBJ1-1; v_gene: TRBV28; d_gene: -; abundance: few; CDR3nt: TGTGCCAGCAGTTTATATCCGGCTCGAAAGGAGACTGAAGCTTTCTTT; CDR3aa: CASSLYPARKETEAFF
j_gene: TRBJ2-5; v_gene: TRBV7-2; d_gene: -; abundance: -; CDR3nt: TGTGCCAGCAGCTTAGGGGCGGGAGAGACCCAGTACTTC; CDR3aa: CASSLGAGETQYF
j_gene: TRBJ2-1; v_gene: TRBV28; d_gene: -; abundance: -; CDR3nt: TGTGCCAGCAGTTTAGGCGGGGTCCTCGATGAGCAGTTCTTC; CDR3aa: CASSLGGVLDEQFF
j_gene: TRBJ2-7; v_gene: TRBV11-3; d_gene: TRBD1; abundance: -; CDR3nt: TGTGCCAGCAGCCCCCTGGGACAGATGTCCTACGAGCAGTACTTC; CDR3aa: CASSPLGQMSYEQYF
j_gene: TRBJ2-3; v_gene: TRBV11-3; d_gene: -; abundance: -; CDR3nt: TGTGCCAGCAGCTTGCAGGGCGCAGATACGCAGTATTTT; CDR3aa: CASSLQGADTQYF